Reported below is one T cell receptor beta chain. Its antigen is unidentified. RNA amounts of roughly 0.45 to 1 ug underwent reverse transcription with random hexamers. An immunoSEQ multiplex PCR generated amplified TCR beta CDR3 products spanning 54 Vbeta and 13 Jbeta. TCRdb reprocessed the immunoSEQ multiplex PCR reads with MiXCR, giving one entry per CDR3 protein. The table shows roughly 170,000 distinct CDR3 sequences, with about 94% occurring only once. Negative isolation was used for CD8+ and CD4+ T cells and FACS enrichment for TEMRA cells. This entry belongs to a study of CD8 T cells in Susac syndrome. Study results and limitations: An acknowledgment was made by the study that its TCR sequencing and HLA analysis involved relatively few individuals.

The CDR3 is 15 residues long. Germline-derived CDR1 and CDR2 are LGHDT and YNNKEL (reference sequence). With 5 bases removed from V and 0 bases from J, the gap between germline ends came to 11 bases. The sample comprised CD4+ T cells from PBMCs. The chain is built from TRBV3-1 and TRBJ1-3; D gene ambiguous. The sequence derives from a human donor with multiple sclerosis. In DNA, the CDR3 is TGTGCCAGCAGCATCGAGTCTAGCTCTGGAAACACCATATATTTT. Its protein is CASSIESSSGNTIYF. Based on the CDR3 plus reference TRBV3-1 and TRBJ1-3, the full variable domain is DTAVSQTPKYLVTQMGNDKSIKCEQNLGHDTMYWYKQDSKKFLKIMFSYNNKELIINETVPNRFSPKSPDKAHLNLHINSLELGDSAVYFCASSIESSSGNTIYFGEGSWLTVV.